In its sample, the clone carrying this T cell receptor beta chain was seen many times. Its specificity is unknown. The data originate from a study of T-cell memory formation after mild COVID-19. General observations from the study: There were some responding clones in pre-infection memory, which suggested that cross-reactive memory had joined.

TCRdb called the 5' RACE reads again in MiXCR, with one record for every CDR3 protein. Altogether fewer than 50,000 distinct CDR3 sequences are present, about 7% being singletons, with the ten largest covering about 1.5%. The CDR3 runs to 12 residues. V trimming: 11 bases; J trimming: 1 base; junction bases outside the gene matches: 1. Germline loops: CDR1 MNHEY, CDR2 SMNVEV (reference sequence). Source material: PBMCs or a T cell subset sorted from them (not recorded which). This TCR came from a man aged 18 to 35 who had mild COVID-19 (a few samples of this study predate the infection). Cell type and time point are not known. The rearrangement uses TRBV27 and TRBJ2-2; 7 positions agree with TRBD1. The CDR3 bases are TGTGCCGGGACAGTGAACACCGGGGAGCTGTTTTTT. Its translation is CAGTVNTGELFF.